These 21 T cell receptor beta chains were all obtained from the same sample, sequenced in a study of shared T cell receptors in the human thymus. Sequenced by immunoSEQ multiplex PCR; TCRdb stores in-frame clones only, minus some. The repertoire holds under 450,000 clones, with 95% as singletons. Input material: thymocytes. The receptors were sampled from a human donor.

The rearrangement joins TRBV5-6 to TRBJ1-5; 9 bases map to TRBD1. The junction had 3 bases not matched to a gene; V was cut back by 2 bases and J by 0 bases. CDR1 and CDR2 from the germline V gene are SGHDT and YYEEEE. The CDR3 totals 16 residues. CDR3 bases: TGTGCCAGCAGCTTCAAACAGGGGGCTAGCAATCAGCCCCAGCATTTT. It specifies CASSFKQGASNQPQHF.

The chain employs TRBV5-1 and TRBJ2-7, with D perhaps assigned TRBD1 or TRBD2 (5 bases each). V was trimmed by 4 bases and J by 0 bases, leaving 11 bases between them. The CDR3 length is 14 residues. CDR1 SGHRS and CDR2 YFSETQ come from the germline V gene. CDR3 in DNA: TGCGCCAGCAGCCGAAAGGGGACCTCCTACGAGCAGTACTTC. Translating gives CASSRKGTSYEQYF.

The chain links TRBV27 to TRBJ2-3; possible D gene TRBD2, 5 bases. Germline V lookup: CDR1 MNHEY, CDR2 SMNVEV (reference sequence). This CDR3 comprises 13 residues. Trimming took off 7 bases at V and 4 bases at J, with 12 bases between the two ends. CDR3 in amino acids: CASTPREPDTQYF. For the CDR3, the DNA is TGTGCCAGCACCCCGAGGGAACCAGATACGCAGTATTTT.

As DNA, the CDR3 is TGTGCCAGCAGTTACCCTGGGACAGCTATGAGGGATGGCTACACCTTC. Translated, it gives CASSYPGTAMRDGYTF. The chain carries TRBV6-5 and TRBJ1-2; TRBD1 agrees at 7 bases. This CDR3 is 16 amino acids long. Trimming at V came to 2 bases and at J to 6 bases, leaving 12 bases not matched to a gene. The germline gives CDR1 MNHEY, CDR2 SVGAGI.

The sample holds a few counts of this clone. The rearrangement joins TRBV5-1 to TRBJ2-3; D is ambiguous. This CDR3 is built from 13 residues. The V end lost 4 bases, the J end lost 1 base, and 7 bases lay between the germline ends. Germline loops: CDR1 SGHRS, CDR2 YFSETQ. CDR3 protein: CASSPGGTDTQYF. The CDR3 bases are TGCGCCAGCAGCCCTGGGGGCACAGATACGCAGTATTTT.

V usage is TRBV11-1 and J usage is TRBJ2-7; D gene unclear. V shed 0 bases and J shed 5 bases, with 11 bases lying between them. Germline loops: CDR1 SGHAT, CDR2 FQDESV (reference sequence). CDR3 length: 14 amino acids. The CDR3, as DNA: TGTGCCAGCAGCTTAGCTGGCACCGCCAACGAGCAGTACTTC. Translating gives CASSLAGTANEQYF.

This chain joins TRBV11-3 and TRBJ2-3, with D hard to call. Germline CDR1 and CDR2: SGHNT and YENEEA. V lost 5 bases, J lost 1 base, and 7 bases lay in between. The length of the CDR3 is 13 residues. The CDR3 here is CASSRAGTDTQYF. The CDR3 DNA sequence: TGTGCCAGCAGCCGGGCGGGCACAGATACGCAGTATTTT.

The genes are TRBV28 and TRBJ2-5, with D possibly being TRBD1 (6 bases). The V gene lost 8 bases and the J gene lost 2 bases, with 24 bases spanning the gap. Germline CDR1 and CDR2: MDHEN and SYDVKM. The CDR3 sequence is 17 residues long. The CDR3 here is CASHPGHIMTGQETQYF. CDR3 sequence (DNA): TGTGCCAGCCACCCCGGACACATCATGACAGGTCAAGAGACCCAGTACTTC.

The V call is TRBV6-4, the J call TRBJ2-3, with D perhaps matching TRBD1 or TRBD2 (5 bases each). This CDR3 region has 15 residues. The V gene lost 3 bases and the J gene lost 6 bases, with 16 bases spanning the gap. Germline CDR1 reads MRHNA; CDR2 reads SNTAGT. The chain's CDR3 is CASSDRDRQGDTQYF. For the CDR3, the DNA is TGTGCCAGCAGTGATAGGGACCGTCAAGGTGATACGCAGTATTTT.

This clone appeared a single time. This chain links TRBV5-1 with TRBJ1-2, with TRBD1 identical over 10 bases. The CDR3 has 17 residues. V gave up 1 base and J gave up 5 bases; unmatched junction bases: 11. Looked up from germline, CDR1 is SGHRS and CDR2 is YFSETQ. CDR3 sequence (DNA): TGCGCCAGCAGCTTGACCGCCCCCGGGACAGGGGCGTATGGCTACACCTTC. Protein product: CASSLTAPGTGAYGYTF.

This rearrangement joins TRBV5-4 to TRBJ2-1, with TRBD2 identical over 9 bases. The CDR3 runs 17 residues. The trim removed 2 bases at V and 0 bases at J, leaving 6 bases unmatched. CDR1 and CDR2 (germline): SGHNT, YYREEE (reference sequence). CDR3 DNA sequence: TGTGCCAGCAGCTTCCCCAATAGCGGGAGCTCCTACAATGAGCAGTTCTTC. Translation gives CASSFPNSGSSYNEQFF.

V usage is TRBV28 and J usage is TRBJ1-2; 9 bases line up with TRBD1. This CDR3 contains 16 residues. V dropped 6 bases and J dropped 4; count of bases not matched to a gene: 12. CDR1 is MDHEN and CDR2 is SYDVKM in the germline V gene. CDR3 bases: TGTGCCAGCAGCTTCCACCACAGGGGGCTGAGCTATGGCTACACCTTC. This sequence encodes CASSFHHRGLSYGYTF.

V is TRBV28 and J is TRBJ2-7; no definite D call. Germline V gene data show CDR1 as MDHEN and CDR2 as SYDVKM. V was trimmed by 6 bases and J by 3 bases, leaving 18 bases between them. CDR3 length equals 15 residues. CDR3 in DNA: TGTGCCAGCAGACCCCGTGCAGGTCCCCTCTACGAGCAGTACTTC. Its translation: CASRPRAGPLYEQYF.

This CDR3 reads CASSEYRGGGTEAFF. CDR3 nucleotides: TGTGCCAGCAGTGAATACAGGGGAGGAGGCACTGAAGCTTTCTTT. The chain combines TRBV25-1 with TRBJ1-1; TRBD1 might be the D (6 bases). The V end was cut by 0 bases, the J end by 4 bases, with 12 bases between. This CDR3 contains 15 residues. Germline CDR1 MGHDK, CDR2 SYGVNS.

This clone was counted once. The V gene is TRBV6-5, the J gene TRBJ2-5; either TRBD1 or TRBD2 may supply D (5 bases each). The CDR3 sequence is 14 residues long. Deletions cut 6 bases from V and 0 bases from J, with 11 bases between. Germline CDR1 MNHEY, CDR2 SVGAGI. In DNA, the CDR3 is TGTGCCAGCAGATCGTGGGACGACCAAGAGACCCAGTACTTC. It encodes CASRSWDDQETQYF.

The J gene is TRBJ2-7, the V gene TRBV2, with D tentatively TRBD1 (5 bases). This CDR3 region has 12 residues. V lost 10 bases and J 2 bases, leaving 12 bases between the germline ends. Germline CDR1 reads SNHLY; CDR2 reads FYNNEI. CDR3 in amino acids: CATKGITYEQYF. CDR3 in DNA: TGTGCCACCAAGGGGATTACCTACGAGCAGTACTTC.

The chain uses TRBV9 and TRBJ2-1; the D gene is possibly TRBD2 (5 bases). The CDR3 spans 16 residues. CDR1 and CDR2 (germline): SGDLS, YYNGEE. Trimming cost V 1 base and J 2 bases, with 13 bases left between them. The CDR3 nucleotides read TGTGCCAGCAGCGTATGCGGGCGAGGCGCCTACAATGAGCAGTTCTTC. It translates to CASSVCGRGAYNEQFF.

The chain recombines TRBV15 with TRBJ2-3; D remains unclear. CDR3 size: 13 residues. V was cut by 3 bases and J by 6 bases, with 10 bases left in between. CDR1 LNHNV and CDR2 YYDKDF come from the germline V gene (reference sequence). CDR3 residues: CATSSHIADTQYF. The CDR3 DNA sequence: TGTGCCACCAGCAGTCACATAGCCGATACGCAGTATTTT.

The gene calls are TRBV5-3 and TRBJ2-1; the D gene is possibly TRBD1 (5 bases). TRBV5-3 is an ORF, and what it does is uncertain. The CDR3 spans 12 residues. With 9 bases removed from V and 4 bases from J, the gap between germline ends came to 11 bases. The CDR3 nucleotides read TGTGCCATACCTGACAGTTACAATGAGCAGTTCTTC. Translated, it gives CAIPDSYNEQFF.

The chain couples TRBV28 to TRBJ1-3; D gene uncertain. The V gene lost 1 base and the J gene lost 4 bases, with 8 bases spanning the gap. The germline V gene has CDR1 MDHEN and CDR2 SYDVKM. This CDR3 is built from 14 residues. The CDR3 spells CASSLSAGGNTIYF. The CDR3 bases are TGTGCCAGCAGTTTATCGGCGGGAGGAAACACCATATATTTT.

This clone was observed once. This chain connects TRBV7-9 to TRBJ2-2; D remains ambiguous. The CDR3 runs 13 residues. Trimming removed 5 bases at V and 4 bases at J, with 8 bases between. Per the germline V gene, CDR1 is SEHNR and CDR2 is FQNEAQ (reference sequence). DNA of the CDR3: TGTGCCAGCAGCCTAGGATTCACCGGGGAGCTGTTTTTT. Its translation: CASSLGFTGELFF.